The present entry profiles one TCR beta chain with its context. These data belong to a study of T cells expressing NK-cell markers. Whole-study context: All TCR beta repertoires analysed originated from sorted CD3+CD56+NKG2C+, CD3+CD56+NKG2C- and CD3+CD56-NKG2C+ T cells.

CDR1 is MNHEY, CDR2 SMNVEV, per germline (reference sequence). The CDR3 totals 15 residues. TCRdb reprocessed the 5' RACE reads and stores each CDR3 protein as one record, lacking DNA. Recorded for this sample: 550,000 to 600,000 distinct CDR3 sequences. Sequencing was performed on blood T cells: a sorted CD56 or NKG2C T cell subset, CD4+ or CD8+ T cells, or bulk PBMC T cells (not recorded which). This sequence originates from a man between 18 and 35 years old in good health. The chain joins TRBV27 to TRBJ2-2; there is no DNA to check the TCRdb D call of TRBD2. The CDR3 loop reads CASSIRGGVRAELFF.